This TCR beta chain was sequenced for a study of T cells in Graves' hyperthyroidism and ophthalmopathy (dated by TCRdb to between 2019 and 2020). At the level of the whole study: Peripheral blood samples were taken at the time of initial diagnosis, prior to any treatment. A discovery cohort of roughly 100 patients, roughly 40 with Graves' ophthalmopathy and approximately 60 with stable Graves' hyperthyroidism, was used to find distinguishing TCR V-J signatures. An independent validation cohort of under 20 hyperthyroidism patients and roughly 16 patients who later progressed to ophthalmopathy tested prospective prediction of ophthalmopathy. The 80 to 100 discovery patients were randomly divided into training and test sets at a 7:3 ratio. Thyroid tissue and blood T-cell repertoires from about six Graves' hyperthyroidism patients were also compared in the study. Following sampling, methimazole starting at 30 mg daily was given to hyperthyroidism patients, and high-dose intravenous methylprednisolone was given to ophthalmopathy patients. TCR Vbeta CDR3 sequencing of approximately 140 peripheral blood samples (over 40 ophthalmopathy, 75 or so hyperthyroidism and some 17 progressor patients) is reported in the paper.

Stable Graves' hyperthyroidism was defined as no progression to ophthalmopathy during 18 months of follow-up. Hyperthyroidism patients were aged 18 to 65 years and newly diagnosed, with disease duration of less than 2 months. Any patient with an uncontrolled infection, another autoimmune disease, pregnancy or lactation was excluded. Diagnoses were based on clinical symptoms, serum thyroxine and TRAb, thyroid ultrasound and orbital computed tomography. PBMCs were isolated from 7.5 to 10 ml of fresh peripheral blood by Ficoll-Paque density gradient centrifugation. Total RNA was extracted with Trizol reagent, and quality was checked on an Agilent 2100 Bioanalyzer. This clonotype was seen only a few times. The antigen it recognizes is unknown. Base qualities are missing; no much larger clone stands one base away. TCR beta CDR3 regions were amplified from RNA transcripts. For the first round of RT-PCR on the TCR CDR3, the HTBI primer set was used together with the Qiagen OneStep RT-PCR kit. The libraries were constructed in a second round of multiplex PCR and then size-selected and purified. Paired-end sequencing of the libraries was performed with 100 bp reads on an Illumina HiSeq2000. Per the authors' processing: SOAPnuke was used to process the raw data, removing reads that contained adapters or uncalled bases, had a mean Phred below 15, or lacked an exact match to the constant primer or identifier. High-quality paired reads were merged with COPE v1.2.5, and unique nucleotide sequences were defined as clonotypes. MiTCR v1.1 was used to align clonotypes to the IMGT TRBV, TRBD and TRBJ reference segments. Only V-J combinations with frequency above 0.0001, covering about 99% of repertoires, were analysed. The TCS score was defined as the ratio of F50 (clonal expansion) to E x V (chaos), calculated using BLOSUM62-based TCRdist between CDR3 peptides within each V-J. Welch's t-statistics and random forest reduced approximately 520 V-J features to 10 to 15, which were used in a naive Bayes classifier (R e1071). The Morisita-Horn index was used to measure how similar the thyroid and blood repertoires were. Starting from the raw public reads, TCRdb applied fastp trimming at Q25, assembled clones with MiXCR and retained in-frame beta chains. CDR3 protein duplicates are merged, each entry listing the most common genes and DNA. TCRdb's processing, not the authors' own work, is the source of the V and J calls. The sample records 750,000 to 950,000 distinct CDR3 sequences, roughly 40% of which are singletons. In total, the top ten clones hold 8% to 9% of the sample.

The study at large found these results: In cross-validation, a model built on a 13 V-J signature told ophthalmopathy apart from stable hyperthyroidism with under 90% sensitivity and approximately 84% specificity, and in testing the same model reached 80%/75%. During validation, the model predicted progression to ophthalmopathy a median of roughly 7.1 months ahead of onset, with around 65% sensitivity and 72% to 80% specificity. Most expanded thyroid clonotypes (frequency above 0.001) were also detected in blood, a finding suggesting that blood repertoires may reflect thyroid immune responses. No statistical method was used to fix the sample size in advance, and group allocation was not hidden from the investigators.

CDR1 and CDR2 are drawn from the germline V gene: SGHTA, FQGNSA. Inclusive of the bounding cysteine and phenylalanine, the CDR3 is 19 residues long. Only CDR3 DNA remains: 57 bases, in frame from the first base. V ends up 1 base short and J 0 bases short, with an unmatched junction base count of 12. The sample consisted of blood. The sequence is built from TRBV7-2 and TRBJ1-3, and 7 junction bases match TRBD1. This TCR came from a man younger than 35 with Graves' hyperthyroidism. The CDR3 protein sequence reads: CASSLGGGRQITSGNTIYF. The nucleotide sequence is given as TGTGCCAGCAGCTTAGGAGGGGGCCGACAAATCACCTCTGGAAACACCATATATTTT.